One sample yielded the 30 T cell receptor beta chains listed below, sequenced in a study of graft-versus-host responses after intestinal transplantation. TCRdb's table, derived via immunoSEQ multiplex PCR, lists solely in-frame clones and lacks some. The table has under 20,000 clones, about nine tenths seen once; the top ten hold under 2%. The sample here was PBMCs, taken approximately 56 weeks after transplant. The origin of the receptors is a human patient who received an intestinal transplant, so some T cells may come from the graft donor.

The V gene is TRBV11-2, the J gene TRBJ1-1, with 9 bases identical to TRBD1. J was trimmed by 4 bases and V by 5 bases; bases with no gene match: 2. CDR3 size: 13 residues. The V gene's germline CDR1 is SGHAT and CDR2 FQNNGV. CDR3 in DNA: TGTGCCAGCAGCGCGGACAGGGGCACTGAAGCTTTCTTT. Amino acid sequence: CASSADRGTEAFF.

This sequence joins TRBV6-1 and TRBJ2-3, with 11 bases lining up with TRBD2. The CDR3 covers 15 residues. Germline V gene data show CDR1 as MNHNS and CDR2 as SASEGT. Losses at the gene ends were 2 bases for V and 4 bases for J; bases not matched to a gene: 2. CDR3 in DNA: TGTGCCAGCAGTGAAACTAGCGGGGGACCAGATACGCAGTATTTT. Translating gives CASSETSGGPDTQYF.

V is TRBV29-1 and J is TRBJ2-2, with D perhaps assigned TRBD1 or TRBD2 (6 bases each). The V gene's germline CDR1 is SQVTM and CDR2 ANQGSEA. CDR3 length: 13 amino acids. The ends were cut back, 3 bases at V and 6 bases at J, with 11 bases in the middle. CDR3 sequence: CSVDGGGPGELFF. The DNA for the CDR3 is TGCAGCGTTGATGGAGGGGGGCCCGGGGAGCTGTTTTTT.

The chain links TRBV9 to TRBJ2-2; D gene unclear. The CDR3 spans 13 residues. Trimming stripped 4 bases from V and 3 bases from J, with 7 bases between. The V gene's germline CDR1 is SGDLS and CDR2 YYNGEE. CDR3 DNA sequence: TGTGCCAGCAGCCCGTCGGACACCGGGGAGCTGTTTTTT. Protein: CASSPSDTGELFF.

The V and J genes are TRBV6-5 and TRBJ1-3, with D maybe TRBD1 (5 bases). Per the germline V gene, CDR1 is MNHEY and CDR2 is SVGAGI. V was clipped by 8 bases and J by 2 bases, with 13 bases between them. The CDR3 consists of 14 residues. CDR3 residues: CASGSGVTGNTIYF. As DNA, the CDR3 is TGTGCCAGCGGATCGGGGGTTACTGGAAACACCATATATTTT.

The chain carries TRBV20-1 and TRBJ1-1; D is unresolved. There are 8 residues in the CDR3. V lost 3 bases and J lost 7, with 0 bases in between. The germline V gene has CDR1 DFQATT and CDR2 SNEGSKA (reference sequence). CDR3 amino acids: CSASEAFF. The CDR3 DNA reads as TGCAGTGCTAGTGAAGCTTTCTTT.

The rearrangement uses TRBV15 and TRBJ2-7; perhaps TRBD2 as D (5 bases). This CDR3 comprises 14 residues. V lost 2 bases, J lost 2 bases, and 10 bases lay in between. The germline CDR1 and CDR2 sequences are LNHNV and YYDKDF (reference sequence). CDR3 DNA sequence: TGTGCCACCAGCAGAACGGGGATAACCTACGAGCAGTACTTC. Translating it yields CATSRTGITYEQYF.

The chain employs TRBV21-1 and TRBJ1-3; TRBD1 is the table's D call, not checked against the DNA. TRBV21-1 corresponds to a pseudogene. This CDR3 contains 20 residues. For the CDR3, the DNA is TGTGCCAGCAGCAAAAAAAAGAAGGCAGGTAGGTTTATGGCTGGAAACACCATATATTTT. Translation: CASSKKKKAGRFMAGNTIYF.

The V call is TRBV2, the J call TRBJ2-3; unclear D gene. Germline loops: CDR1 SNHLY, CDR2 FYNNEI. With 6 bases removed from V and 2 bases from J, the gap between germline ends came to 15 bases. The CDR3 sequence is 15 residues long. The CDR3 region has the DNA TGTGCCAGCAGAGACGCTCTAGGATACACAGATACGCAGTATTTT. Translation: CASRDALGYTDTQYF.

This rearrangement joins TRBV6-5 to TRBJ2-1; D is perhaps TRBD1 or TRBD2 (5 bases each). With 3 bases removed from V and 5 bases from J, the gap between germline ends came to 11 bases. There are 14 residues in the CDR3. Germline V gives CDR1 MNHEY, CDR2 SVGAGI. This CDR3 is CASSYSGTDNEQFF. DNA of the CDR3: TGTGCCAGCAGTTATTCGGGGACGGACAATGAGCAGTTCTTC.

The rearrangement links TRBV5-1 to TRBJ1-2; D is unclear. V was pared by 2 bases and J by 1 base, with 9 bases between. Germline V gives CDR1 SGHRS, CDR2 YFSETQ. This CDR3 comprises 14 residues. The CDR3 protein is CASSLGTVNYGYTF. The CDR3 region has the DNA TGCGCCAGCAGCTTAGGTACAGTTAACTATGGCTACACCTTC.

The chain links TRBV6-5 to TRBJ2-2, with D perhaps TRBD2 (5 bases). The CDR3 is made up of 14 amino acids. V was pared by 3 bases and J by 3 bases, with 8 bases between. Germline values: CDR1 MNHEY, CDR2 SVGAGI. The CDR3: CASSYGGYTGELFF. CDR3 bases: TGTGCCAGCAGTTATGGCGGGTACACCGGGGAGCTGTTTTTT.

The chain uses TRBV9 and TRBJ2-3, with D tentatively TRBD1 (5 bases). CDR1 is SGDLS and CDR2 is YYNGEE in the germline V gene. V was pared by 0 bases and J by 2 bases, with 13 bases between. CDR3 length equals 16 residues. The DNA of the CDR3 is TGTGCCAGCAGCGTAGTCGGACAAGTCCTCACAGATACGCAGTATTTT. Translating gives CASSVVGQVLTDTQYF.

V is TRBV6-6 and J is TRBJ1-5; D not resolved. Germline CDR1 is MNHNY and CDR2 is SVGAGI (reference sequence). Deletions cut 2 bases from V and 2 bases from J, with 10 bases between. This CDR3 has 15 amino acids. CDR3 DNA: TGTGCCAGCAGTTACCTAGACCGGCGCAATCAGCCCCAGCATTTT. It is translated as CASSYLDRRNQPQHF.

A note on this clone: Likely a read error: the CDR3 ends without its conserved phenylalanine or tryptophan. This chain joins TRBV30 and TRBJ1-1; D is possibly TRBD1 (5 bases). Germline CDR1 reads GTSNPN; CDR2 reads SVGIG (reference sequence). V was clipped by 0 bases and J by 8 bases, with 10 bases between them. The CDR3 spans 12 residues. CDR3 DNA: TGTGCCTGGAGTGTACTAGGGGAGGAAGCTTTCCTT. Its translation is CAWSVLGEEAFL.

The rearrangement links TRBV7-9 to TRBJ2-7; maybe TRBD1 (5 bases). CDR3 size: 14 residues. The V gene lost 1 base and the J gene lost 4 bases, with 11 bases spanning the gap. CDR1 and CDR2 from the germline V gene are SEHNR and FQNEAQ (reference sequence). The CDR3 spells CASSLGGAQYEQYF. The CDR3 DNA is TGTGCCAGCAGCTTAGGTGGGGCCCAATACGAGCAGTACTTC.

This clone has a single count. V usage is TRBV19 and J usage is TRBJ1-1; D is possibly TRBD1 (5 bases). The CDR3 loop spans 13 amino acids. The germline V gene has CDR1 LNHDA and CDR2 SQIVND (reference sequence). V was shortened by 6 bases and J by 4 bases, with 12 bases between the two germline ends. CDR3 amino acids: CASSRGTLTEAFF. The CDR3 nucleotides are TGTGCCAGTAGCCGGGGGACCCTCACTGAAGCTTTCTTT.

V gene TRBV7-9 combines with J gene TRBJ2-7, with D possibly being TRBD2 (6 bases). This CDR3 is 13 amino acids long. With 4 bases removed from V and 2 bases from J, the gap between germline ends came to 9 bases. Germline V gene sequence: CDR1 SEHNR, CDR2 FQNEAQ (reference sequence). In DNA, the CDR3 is TGTGCCAGCAGCTCCGGAGGGGCCTACGAGCAGTACTTC. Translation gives CASSSGGAYEQYF. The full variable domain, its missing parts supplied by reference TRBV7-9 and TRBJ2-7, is DTGVSQNPRHKITKRGQNVTFRCDPISEHNRLYWYRQTLGQGPEFLTYFQNEAQLEKSRLLSDRFSAERPKGSFSTLEIQRTEQGDSAMYLCASSSGGAYEQYFGPGTRLTVT.

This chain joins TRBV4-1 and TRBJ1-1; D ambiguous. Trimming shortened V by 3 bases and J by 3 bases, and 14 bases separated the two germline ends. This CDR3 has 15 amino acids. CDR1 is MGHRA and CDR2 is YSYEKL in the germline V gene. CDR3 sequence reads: CASSHRHHGDTEAFF. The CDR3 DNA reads TGCGCCAGCAGCCACAGACACCATGGGGACACTGAAGCTTTCTTT.

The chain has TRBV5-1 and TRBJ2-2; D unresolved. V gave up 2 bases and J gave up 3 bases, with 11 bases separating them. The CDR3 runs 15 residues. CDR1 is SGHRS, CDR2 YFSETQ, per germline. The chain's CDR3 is CASSLRALDTGELFF. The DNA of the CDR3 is TGCGCCAGCAGCTTAAGGGCCCTAGACACCGGGGAGCTGTTTTTT.

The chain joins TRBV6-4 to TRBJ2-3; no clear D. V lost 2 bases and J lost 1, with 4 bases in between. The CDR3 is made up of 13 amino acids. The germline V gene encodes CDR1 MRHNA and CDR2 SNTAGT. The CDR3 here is CASSDRGTDTQYF. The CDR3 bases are TGTGCCAGCAGTGACAGGGGCACAGATACGCAGTATTTT.

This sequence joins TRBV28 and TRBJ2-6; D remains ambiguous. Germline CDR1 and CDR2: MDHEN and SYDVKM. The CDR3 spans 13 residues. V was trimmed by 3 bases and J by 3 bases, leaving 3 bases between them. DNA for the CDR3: TGTGCCAGCAGTTTGGGTGGGGCCAACGTCCTGACTTTC. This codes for CASSLGGANVLTF.

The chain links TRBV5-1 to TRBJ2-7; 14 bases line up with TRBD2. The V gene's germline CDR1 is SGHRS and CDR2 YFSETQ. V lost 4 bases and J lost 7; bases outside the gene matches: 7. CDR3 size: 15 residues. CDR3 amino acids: CASSLPGTSGSEQYF. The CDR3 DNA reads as TGCGCCAGCAGCCTACCTGGGACTAGCGGGAGTGAGCAGTACTTC.

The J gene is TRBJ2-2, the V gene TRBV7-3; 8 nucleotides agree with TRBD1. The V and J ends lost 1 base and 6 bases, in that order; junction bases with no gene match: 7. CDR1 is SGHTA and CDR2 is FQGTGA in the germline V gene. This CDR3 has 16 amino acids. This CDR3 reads CASSLKPGQGPGELFF. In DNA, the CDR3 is TGTGCCAGCAGCTTAAAGCCCGGACAGGGTCCCGGGGAGCTGTTTTTT.

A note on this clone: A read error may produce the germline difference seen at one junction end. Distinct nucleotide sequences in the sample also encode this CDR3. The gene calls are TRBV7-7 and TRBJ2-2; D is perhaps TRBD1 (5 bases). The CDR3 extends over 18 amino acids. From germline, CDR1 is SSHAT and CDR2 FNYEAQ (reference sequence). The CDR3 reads CASSLARPAPGLTGELFF. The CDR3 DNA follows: TGTGCTAGCAGCTTAGCCCGCCCCGCTCCAGGGCTCACCGGGGAGCTGTTTTTT.

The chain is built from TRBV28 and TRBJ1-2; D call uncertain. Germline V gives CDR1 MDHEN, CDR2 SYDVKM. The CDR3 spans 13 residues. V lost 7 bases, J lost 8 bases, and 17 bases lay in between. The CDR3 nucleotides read TGTGCCAGCATGCCTAATACGAGCGGGGGCTACACCTTC. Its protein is CASMPNTSGGYTF.

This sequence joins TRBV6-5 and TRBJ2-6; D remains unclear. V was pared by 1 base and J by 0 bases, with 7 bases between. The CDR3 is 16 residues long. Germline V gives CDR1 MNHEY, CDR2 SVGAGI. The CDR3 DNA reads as TGTGCCAGCAGTTACTGGCGGAGCTCTGGGGCCAACGTCCTGACTTTC. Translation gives CASSYWRSSGANVLTF.

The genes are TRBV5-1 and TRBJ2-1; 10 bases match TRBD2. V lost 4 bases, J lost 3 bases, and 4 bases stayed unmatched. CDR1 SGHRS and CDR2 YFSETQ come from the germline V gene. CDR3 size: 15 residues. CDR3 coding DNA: TGCGCCAGCAGCCCCCGGACTAGCGGCTACAATGAGCAGTTCTTC. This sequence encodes CASSPRTSGYNEQFF.

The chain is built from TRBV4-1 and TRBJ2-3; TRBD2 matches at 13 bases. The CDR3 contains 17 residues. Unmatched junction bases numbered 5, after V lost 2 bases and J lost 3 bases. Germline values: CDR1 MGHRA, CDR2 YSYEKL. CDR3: CASSQLGLAGDTDTQYF. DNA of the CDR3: TGCGCCAGCAGCCAACTCGGACTAGCGGGAGATACAGATACGCAGTATTTT.

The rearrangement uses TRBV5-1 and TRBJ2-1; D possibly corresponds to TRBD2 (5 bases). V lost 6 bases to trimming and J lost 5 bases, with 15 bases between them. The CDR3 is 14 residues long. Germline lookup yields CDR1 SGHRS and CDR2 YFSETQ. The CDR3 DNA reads TGCGCCAGCATGCGCGGTCGAGGGAACAATGAGCAGTTCTTC. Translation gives CASMRGRGNNEQFF.